The rows below give T cell receptor beta chains drawn from one sample of a study of cytomegalovirus exposure and HLA in healthy donors. TCRdb's table, derived via immunoSEQ multiplex PCR, lists solely in-frame clones and lacks some. The data hold 150,000 to 200,000 clones, with about four fifths observed a single time. Sequencing was carried out using PBMCs. These receptors were collected from a man in his thirties or forties in good health and CMV-seropositive. The CDR3 runs from the conserved cysteine through the conserved F or W. A D gene is named only where the DNA matches it firmly. Only some rows state a clone size, as once, few, many or a class for expanded clones.

-	TRBV6-6	TRBJ1-4	-	CASSYSKGNEKLFF	TGTGCCAGCAGTTACTCCAAGGGGAATGAAAAACTGTTTTTT
-	TRBV2	TRBJ2-2	TRBD2	CATFNGGAGGELFF	TGTGCCACCTTTAACGGGGGGGCCGGCGGGGAGCTGTTTTTT
-	TRBV9	TRBJ1-2	TRBD1	CASSQGATNYGYTF	TGTGCCAGCAGCCAGGGGGCCACTAACTATGGCTACACCTTC
-	TRBV2	TRBJ2-3	TRBD1	CASSLTGQSTDTQYF	TGTGCCAGCAGTTTAACGGGACAGAGCACAGATACGCAGTATTTT
few	TRBV18	TRBJ1-5	TRBD1	CASSPGQGNQPQHF	TGTGCCAGCTCGCCGGGACAGGGCAATCAGCCCCAGCATTTT
-	TRBV7-2	TRBJ2-7	-	CASSLDYSGLYEQYF	TGTGCCAGCAGCTTAGACTACAGCGGGCTCTACGAGCAGTACTTC
-	TRBV10-1	TRBJ2-3	TRBD1	CASSEGTGDTDTQYF	TGCGCCAGCAGTGAGGGGACAGGAGACACAGATACGCAGTATTTT
-	TRBV6-1	TRBJ1-5	-	CASSEVRNQPQHF	TGTGCCAGCAGTGAAGTGCGGAATCAGCCCCAGCATTTT
-	TRBV2	TRBJ2-7	TRBD2	CASSVVSGRASYEQYF	TGTGCCAGCAGTGTAGTTAGCGGGAGGGCCTCCTACGAGCAGTACTTC
-	TRBV6-5	TRBJ2-1	-	CASSYSPAATDNEQFF	TGTGCCAGCAGTTACTCCCCAGCGGCAACGGACAATGAGCAGTTCTTC
-	TRBV14	TRBJ1-4	TRBD1	CASSPRQGEKLFF	TGTGCCAGCAGCCCCCGACAGGGTGAAAAACTGTTTTTT
-	TRBV6-1	TRBJ1-1	-	CASRGADTEAFF	TGTGCCAGCAGAGGGGCGGACACTGAAGCTTTCTTT
-	TRBV9	TRBJ2-7	TRBD1	CASSAGGGDRGNEQYF	TGTGCCAGCAGCGCGGGGGGTGGGGACAGGGGCAACGAGCAGTACTTC
-	TRBV4-3	TRBJ2-2	-	CASSQETQGHTGELFF	TGCGCCAGCAGCCAAGAGACACAGGGCCACACCGGGGAGCTGTTTTTT
-	TRBV5-4	TRBJ2-3	TRBD2	CASSLVRAGGDTQYF	TGTGCCAGCAGCTTGGTTCGAGCGGGGGGAGATACGCAGTATTTT
-	TRBV2	TRBJ2-3	-	CASTGVAGTDTQYF	TGTGCCAGCACGGGGGTCGCCGGCACAGATACGCAGTATTTT
-	TRBV5-8	TRBJ1-2	-	CASRQSQVHGYTF	TGTGCCAGCAGACAGTCCCAGGTGCATGGCTACACCTTC
-	TRBV29-1	TRBJ2-1	TRBD2	CSIKGLAGPSSYNEQFF	TGCAGCATTAAGGGACTAGCGGGCCCGAGCTCCTACAATGAGCAGTTCTTC
-	TRBV5-4	TRBJ2-2	TRBD2	CASSPLIREATTGELFF	TGTGCCAGCAGCCCTTTGATCCGGGAGGCGACCACCGGGGAGCTGTTTTTT
-	TRBV10-2	TRBJ1-5	TRBD1	CASRGTGGANQPQHF	TGCGCCAGCAGGGGGACAGGGGGCGCGAATCAGCCCCAGCATTTT
many	TRBV5-8	TRBJ2-7	TRBD2	CASSYPTSGEAYEQYF	TGTGCCAGCAGCTATCCGACTAGCGGGGAAGCCTACGAGCAGTACTTC
-	TRBV2	TRBJ1-1	-	CASAFEGETEAFF	TGTGCCAGCGCCTTCGAGGGTGAAACTGAAGCTTTCTTT
-	TRBV5-4	TRBJ2-2	-	CASSLGVGGTGELFF	TGTGCCAGCAGCTTAGGGGTCGGGGGAACCGGGGAGCTGTTTTTT